This TCR beta chain was sequenced for a study of shared clonotypes between healthy human individuals. On the study more broadly: Each donor contributed plates that comprised three CD4 naive, three CD4 memory, two CD8 naive and one CD8 memory.

Trimming took off 0 bases at V and 0 bases at J, with 14 bases between the two ends. The CDR3 loop spans 17 amino acids. Germline-derived CDR1 and CDR2 are SGHRS and YFSETQ. The assay was carried out at the deep level. Sorted subsets were amplified in replicate PCRs using around 220 ng DNA, approximately 30,000 T cell genomes. Generated by immunoSEQ multiplex PCR, the TCRdb table keeps only in-frame clones and is missing some. The sample lists roughly 1.4 million clones, about 98.5% occurring once. The V call is TRBV5-1, the J call TRBJ2-3; possibly TRBD1 for D (5 bases). The sequenced sample was naive CD4+ T cells sorted from blood. Specified subset: CD45RA+ positively selected. This receptor was obtained from a man aged 25-45 years in good health. For the CDR3, the DNA is TGCGCCAGCAGCTTGGTCCCAGGTGGGGCTAGCACAGATACGCAGTATTTT. The encoded protein is CASSLVPGGASTDTQYF.